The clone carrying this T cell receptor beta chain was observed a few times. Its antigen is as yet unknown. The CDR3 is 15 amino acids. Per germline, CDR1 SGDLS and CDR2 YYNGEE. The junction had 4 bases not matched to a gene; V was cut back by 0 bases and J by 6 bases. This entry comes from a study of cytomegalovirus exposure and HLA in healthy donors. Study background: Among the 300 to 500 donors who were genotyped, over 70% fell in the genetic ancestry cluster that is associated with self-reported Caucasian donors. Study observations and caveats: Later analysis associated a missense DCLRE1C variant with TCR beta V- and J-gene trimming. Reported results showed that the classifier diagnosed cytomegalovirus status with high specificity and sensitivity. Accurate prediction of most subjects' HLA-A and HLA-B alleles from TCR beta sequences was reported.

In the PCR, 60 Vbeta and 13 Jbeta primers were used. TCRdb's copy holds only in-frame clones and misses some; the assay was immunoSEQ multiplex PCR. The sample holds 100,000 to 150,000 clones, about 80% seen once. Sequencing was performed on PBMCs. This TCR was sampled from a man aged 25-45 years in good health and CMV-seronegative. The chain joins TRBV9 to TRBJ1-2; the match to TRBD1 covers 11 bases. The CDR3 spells CASSVASGQGDGYTF. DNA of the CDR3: TGTGCCAGCAGCGTAGCCTCGGGACAGGGGGATGGCTACACCTTC. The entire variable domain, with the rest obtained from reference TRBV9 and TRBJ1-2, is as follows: DSGVTQTPKHLITATGQRVTLRCSPRSGDLSVYWYQQSLDQGLQFLIQYYNGEERAKGNILERFSAQQFPDLHSELNLSSLELGDSALYFCASSVASGQGDGYTFGSGTRLTVV.